Each of the 8 T cell receptor beta chains below was sequenced from the same sample in a study of blood T cell repertoires in COVID-19. The repertoire was sequenced with immunoSEQ multiplex PCR; TCRdb's copy has only in-frame clones and lacks some. Among 200,000 to 250,000 clones listed, around 89% were seen once. Material: PBMCs or T cells enriched from blood (not recorded which). The source is a woman in her late teens or twenties in a cohort exposed to, infected with or recovered from COVID-19 (not recorded which).

Of note for this clone: Other DNA sequences of this sample code for an identical CDR3. This chain uses TRBV18 with TRBJ2-7, with a weak D call TRBD1 (6 bases). Germline loops: CDR1 KGHSH, CDR2 LQKENI. Trimming took off 2 bases at V and 2 bases at J, with 10 bases between the two ends. This CDR3 has 14 residues. CDR3 loop: CASSPRTETYEQYF. The CDR3, as DNA: TGTGCCAGCTCACCAAGGACAGAAACCTACGAGCAGTACTTC.

The chain carries TRBV6-5 and TRBJ1-3; D ambiguous. V lost 2 bases and J lost 12, with 17 bases in between. CDR3 length: 14 amino acids. The germline CDR1 and CDR2 sequences are MNHEY and SVGAGI. The CDR3 region is CASSYGQPGENIYF. The CDR3 DNA follows: TGTGCCAGCAGTTACGGGCAGCCCGGGGAGAACATATATTTT.

This clone was seen once. V and J are TRBV28 and TRBJ1-3; D uncertain. Germline V gives CDR1 MDHEN, CDR2 SYDVKM. CDR3 length: 15 residues. The germline V and J ends were trimmed by 3 bases and 1 base, with 10 bases remaining between them. CDR3 amino acids: CASSFSHTSGNTIYF. CDR3 coding DNA: TGTGCCAGCAGTTTCTCGCACACGTCTGGAAACACCATATATTTT.

The CDR3 region has the DNA TGTGCCAGCAGTGAGGCGCGGGCCGGGGAGCTGTTTTTT. Translating gives CASSEARAGELFF. This rearrangement joins TRBV2 to TRBJ2-2, with D perhaps matching TRBD2 (5 bases). The germline V gene has CDR1 SNHLY and CDR2 FYNNEI. V was shortened by 3 bases and J by 6 bases, with 8 bases between the two germline ends. The length of the CDR3 is 13 residues.

V usage is TRBV5-1 and J usage is TRBJ2-1; 7 bases are a match to TRBD1. From germline, CDR1 is SGHRS and CDR2 YFSETQ. The CDR3 length is 15 residues. V was clipped by 4 bases and J by 5 bases; unmatched bases: 9. The CDR3 nucleotides are TGCGCCAGCAGCCTCCGGGACAGTAGGCACAATGAGCAGTTCTTC. Residues: CASSLRDSRHNEQFF.

CDR3 DNA: TGTGCCTGGAGGGAGACTCCCCGTCAAGAGACCCAGTACTTC. Its protein product is CAWRETPRQETQYF. The chain combines TRBV30 with TRBJ2-5; D unclear. The CDR3 sequence is 14 residues long. Germline CDR1 reads GTSNPN; CDR2 reads SVGIG (reference sequence). V was cut by 3 bases and J by 2 bases, with 13 bases left in between.

The chain joins TRBV13 to TRBJ2-1, with 13 bases lining up with TRBD2. This CDR3 is built from 17 residues. Germline values: CDR1 PRHDT, CDR2 FYEKMQ (reference sequence). With 4 bases clipped from V and 8 bases from J, the junction kept 11 bases outside the gene matches. CDR3 amino acids: CASSSRTSGSLWDEQFF. In nucleotides, the CDR3 is TGTGCCAGCAGCTCGAGGACTAGCGGGAGTCTCTGGGATGAGCAGTTCTTC.

The chain carries TRBV5-6 and TRBJ2-7; 7 bases map to TRBD2. Trimming took 3 bases from V and 3 from J; bases not matched to a gene: 9. Looked up from germline, CDR1 is SGHDT and CDR2 is YYEEEE. CDR3 size: 15 residues. In DNA, the CDR3 is TGTGCCAGCAGCTCCCCGGGGACTACGTTCTACGAGCAGTACTTC. It translates to CASSSPGTTFYEQYF.